This T cell receptor (beta chain) was found in a study of blood T cells in healthy people across ages. This CDR3 has 15 residues. After removal of 3 bases from V and 3 bases from J, the junction contained 10 bases not matched to a gene. Germline CDR1 DFQATT, CDR2 SNEGSKA (reference sequence). PCR was performed a second time for about 7 to 12 cycles using a sample-barcoded 5' primer and a J-beta primer mix. A 12-random-nucleotide template-switch adaptor tagged each cDNA molecule. MiXCR, run by TCRdb on the 5' RACE reads, gives a single entry per CDR3 protein. The sample holds roughly 1.9 million distinct CDR3 sequences, roughly two fifths seen once. This clonotype was detected only a few times. Its specificity is not known. Samples had at least 6.5 million PBMCs isolated from them. The study, taken as a whole, reports: Donor CMV status was unknown, possibly confounding expanded clonotype changes. From one million sequenced T cells, diversity estimates were lower bounds.

Sequenced material: blood. The TCR sequence derives from a human donor in good health. The genes are TRBV20-1 and TRBJ1-1, with 7 nucleotides matching TRBD1. CDR3 residues: CSASKTGPQYTEAFF. CDR3 nucleotide sequence: TGCAGTGCTAGCAAGACAGGGCCCCAGTACACTGAAGCTTTCTTT.